In its sample, the clone carrying this T cell receptor beta chain was seen a few times. Its specificity is unknown. This CDR3 contains 15 residues. CDR1 is SGHTA, CDR2 FQGNSA, per germline. V was shortened by 0 bases and J by 5 bases, with 12 bases between the two germline ends. This entry belongs to a study of T-cell memory formation after mild COVID-19. Regarding the study as a whole: Day 15 to 85 contracting clones showed balanced CD4/CD8; later expanders leaned CD4+. SARS-CoV-2 specificity of second-wave clones peaking day 37 was unconfirmed.

A single record per CDR3 protein comes from TCRdb applying MiXCR to the 5' RACE reads. This sample has some 120,000 distinct CDR3 sequences, with about 6.5% found just once. The origin of this receptor is an adult woman who had mild COVID-19 (a few samples of this study predate the infection). Cell type and time point are not known. The sequenced sample consisted of PBMCs or a T cell subset sorted from them (not recorded which). The rearrangement joins TRBV7-2 to TRBJ2-3, with D perhaps given as TRBD1 or TRBD2 (7 bases each). CDR3 nucleotides: TGTGCCAGCAGCTTAGCGCAGGGGGGGCGAGATACGCAGTATTTT. As protein: CASSLAQGGRDTQYF.